The 4 T cell receptor beta chains in this list originate from one sample, sequenced in a study of blood T cells in healthy people across ages. The second PCR ran about 6 to 11 cycles with a sample-barcoded 5' primer and J-beta primers. TCRdb redid the calling of the 5' RACE reads with MiXCR, one entry per CDR3 protein. Of around 1.5 million distinct CDR3 sequences listed, 30% to 35% are singletons. The sequenced material came from blood. These receptor sequences come from a woman in her 30s in good health.

V is TRBV14 and J is TRBJ2-1; maybe TRBD1 (5 bases). This CDR3 is 11 amino acids long. V shed 0 bases and J shed 13 bases, with 7 bases lying between them. Looked up from germline, CDR1 is SGHDN and CDR2 is FVKESK. The CDR3 loop reads CASSQETVQFF. CDR3 in DNA: TGTGCCAGCAGCCAAGAGACAGTCCAGTTCTTC. Combining the CDR3 with reference TRBV14 and TRBJ2-1 gives the whole variable domain EAGVTQFPSHSVIEKGQTVTLRCDPISGHDNLYWYRRVMGKEIKFLLHFVKESKQDESGMPNNRFLAERTGGTYSTLKVQPAELEDSGVYFCASSQETVQFFGPGTRLTVL.

This chain connects TRBV5-6 to TRBJ2-1; 11 bases map to TRBD2. Looked up from germline, CDR1 is SGHDT and CDR2 is YYEEEE. The CDR3 runs 15 residues. Trimming at V came to 2 bases and at J to 7 bases, leaving 5 bases not matched to a gene. The CDR3 sequence is CASSFRLAGPNEQFF. Here the CDR3 DNA reads TGTGCCAGCAGCTTCAGACTAGCGGGACCAAATGAGCAGTTCTTC.

By sample share, this clonotype is medium-sized. The chain has TRBV20-1 and TRBJ1-2; possible D gene TRBD1, 5 bases. The ends were cut back, 6 bases at V and 2 bases at J, with 19 bases in the middle. The CDR3 runs 15 residues. From germline, CDR1 is DFQATT and CDR2 SNEGSKA (reference sequence). CDR3 in DNA: TGCAGTGCAGCCCCCAGAGGGGACCTAAACTATGGCTACACCTTC. Amino acids: CSAAPRGDLNYGYTF.

V is TRBV11-2 and J is TRBJ2-1; D gene unclear. The CDR3 runs 11 residues. The V gene lost 8 bases and the J gene lost 3 bases, with 5 bases spanning the gap. Germline lookup yields CDR1 SGHAT and CDR2 FQNNGV. The CDR3 region is CASQLYNEQFF. CDR3 nucleotide sequence: TGTGCCAGCCAACTCTACAATGAGCAGTTCTTC.